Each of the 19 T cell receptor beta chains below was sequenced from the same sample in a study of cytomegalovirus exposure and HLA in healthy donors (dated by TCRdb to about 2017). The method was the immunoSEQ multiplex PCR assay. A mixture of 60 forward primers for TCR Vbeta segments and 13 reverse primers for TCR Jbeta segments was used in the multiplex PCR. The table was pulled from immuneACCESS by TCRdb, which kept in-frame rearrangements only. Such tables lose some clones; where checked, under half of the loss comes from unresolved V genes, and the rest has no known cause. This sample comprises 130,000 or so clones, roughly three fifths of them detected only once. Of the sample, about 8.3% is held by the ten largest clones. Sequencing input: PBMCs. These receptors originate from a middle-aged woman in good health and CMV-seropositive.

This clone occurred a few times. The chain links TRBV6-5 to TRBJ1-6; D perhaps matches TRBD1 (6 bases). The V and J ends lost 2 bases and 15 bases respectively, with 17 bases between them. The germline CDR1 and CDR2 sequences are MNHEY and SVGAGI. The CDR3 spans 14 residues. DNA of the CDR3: TGTGCCAGCAGTTACCTTGGACAGTATGGTCTCCTCCACTTT. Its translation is CASSYLGQYGLLHF.

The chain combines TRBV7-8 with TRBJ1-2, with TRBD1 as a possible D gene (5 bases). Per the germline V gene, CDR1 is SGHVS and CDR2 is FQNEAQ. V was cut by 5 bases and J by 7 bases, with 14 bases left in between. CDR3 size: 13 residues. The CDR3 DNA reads TGTGCCAGCAGCCCGACGGGGGGAAGTGGCTACACCTTC. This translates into CASSPTGGSGYTF.

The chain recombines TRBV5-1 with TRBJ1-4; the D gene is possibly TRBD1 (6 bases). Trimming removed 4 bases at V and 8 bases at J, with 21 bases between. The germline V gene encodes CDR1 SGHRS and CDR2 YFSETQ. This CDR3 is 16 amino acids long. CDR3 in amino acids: CASSEWDGGTWEKLFF. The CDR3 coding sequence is TGCGCCAGCAGCGAATGGGATGGGGGCACTTGGGAAAAACTGTTTTTT.

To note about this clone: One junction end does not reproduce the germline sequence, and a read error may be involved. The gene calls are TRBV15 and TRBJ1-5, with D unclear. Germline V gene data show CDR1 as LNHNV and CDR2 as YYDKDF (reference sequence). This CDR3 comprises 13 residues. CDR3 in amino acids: CATSRENRQPQHF. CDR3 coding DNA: TGTGCCACCAGCCGAGAGAACCGGCAGCCCCAGCATTTT.

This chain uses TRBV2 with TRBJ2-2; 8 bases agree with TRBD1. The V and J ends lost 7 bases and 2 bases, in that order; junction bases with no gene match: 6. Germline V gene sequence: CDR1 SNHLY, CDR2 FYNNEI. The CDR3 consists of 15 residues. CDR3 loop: CASTLGQANTGELFF. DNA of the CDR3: TGTGCCAGCACTTTGGGACAGGCTAACACCGGGGAGCTGTTTTTT.

In DNA, the CDR3 is TGCGCCAGCAGACCGGACAGGGTCGAGGGCTACACCTTC. The encoded protein is CASRPDRVEGYTF. The rearrangement links TRBV5-1 to TRBJ1-2, with TRBD1 matching over 8 bases. The germline gives CDR1 SGHRS, CDR2 YFSETQ. The length of the CDR3 is 13 residues. After removal of 5 bases from V and 8 bases from J, the junction contained 8 bases not matched to a gene.

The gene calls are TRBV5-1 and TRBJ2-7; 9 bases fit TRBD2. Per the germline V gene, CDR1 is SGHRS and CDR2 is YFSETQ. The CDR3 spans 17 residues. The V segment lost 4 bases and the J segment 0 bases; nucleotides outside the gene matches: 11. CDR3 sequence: CASSRAGGQVISYEQYF. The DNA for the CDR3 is TGCGCCAGCAGCCGCGCGGGGGGGCAGGTGATCTCCTACGAGCAGTACTTC.

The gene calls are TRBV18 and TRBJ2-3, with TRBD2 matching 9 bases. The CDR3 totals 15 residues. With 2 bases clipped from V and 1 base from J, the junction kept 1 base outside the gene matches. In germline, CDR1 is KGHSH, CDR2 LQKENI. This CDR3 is CASSPVAGGTDTQYF. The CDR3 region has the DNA TGTGCCAGCTCACCAGTAGCGGGGGGCACAGATACGCAGTATTTT.

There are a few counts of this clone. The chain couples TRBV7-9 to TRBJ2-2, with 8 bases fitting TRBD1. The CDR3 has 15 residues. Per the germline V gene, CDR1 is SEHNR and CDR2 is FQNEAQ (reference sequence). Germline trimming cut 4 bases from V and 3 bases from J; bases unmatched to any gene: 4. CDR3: CASSSTTGDTGELFF. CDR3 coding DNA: TGTGCCAGCAGCTCAACGACAGGGGACACCGGGGAGCTGTTTTTT.

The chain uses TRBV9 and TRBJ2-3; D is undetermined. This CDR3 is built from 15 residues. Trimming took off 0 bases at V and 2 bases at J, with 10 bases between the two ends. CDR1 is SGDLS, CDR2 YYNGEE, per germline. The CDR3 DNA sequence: TGTGCCAGCAGCGTAGGGGCTGGGTACACAGATACGCAGTATTTT. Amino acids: CASSVGAGYTDTQYF. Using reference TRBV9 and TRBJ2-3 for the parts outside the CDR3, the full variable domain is DSGVTQTPKHLITATGQRVTLRCSPRSGDLSVYWYQQSLDQGLQFLIQYYNGEERAKGNILERFSAQQFPDLHSELNLSSLELGDSALYFCASSVGAGYTDTQYFGPGTRLTVL.

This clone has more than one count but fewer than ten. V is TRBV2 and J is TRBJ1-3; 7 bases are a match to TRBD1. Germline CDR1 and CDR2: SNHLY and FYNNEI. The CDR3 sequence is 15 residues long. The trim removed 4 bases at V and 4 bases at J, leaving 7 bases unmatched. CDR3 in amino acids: CASSALTGIGNTIYF. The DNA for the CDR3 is TGTGCCAGCAGTGCATTGACAGGGATCGGAAACACCATATATTTT.

CDR3 residues: CATSRDRGSEAFF. The CDR3 DNA is TGTGCCACCAGCAGAGACAGGGGTTCTGAAGCTTTCTTT. J is TRBJ1-1 and V is TRBV15, with D maybe TRBD1 (6 bases). V dropped 0 bases and J dropped 6 bases, with 8 bases sitting between them. The CDR3 is 13 residues long. The germline V gene has CDR1 LNHNV and CDR2 YYDKDF (reference sequence).

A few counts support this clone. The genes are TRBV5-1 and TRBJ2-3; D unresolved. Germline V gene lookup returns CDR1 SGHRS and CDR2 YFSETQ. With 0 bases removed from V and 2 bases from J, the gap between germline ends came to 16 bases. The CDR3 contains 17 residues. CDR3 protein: CASSLVRGLSSTDTQYF. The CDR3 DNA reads TGCGCCAGCAGCTTGGTACGCGGCCTGAGCTCCACAGATACGCAGTATTTT.

The CDR3 reads CAWSAGQGATGELFF. The CDR3 DNA follows: TGTGCCTGGAGTGCGGGACAGGGTGCAACCGGGGAGCTGTTTTTT. The V and J genes are TRBV30 and TRBJ2-2; 9 bases align to TRBD1. Germline V gene data show CDR1 as GTSNPN and CDR2 as SVGIG (reference sequence). The CDR3 has 15 residues. The junction had 5 bases not matched to a gene; V was cut back by 1 base and J by 5 bases.

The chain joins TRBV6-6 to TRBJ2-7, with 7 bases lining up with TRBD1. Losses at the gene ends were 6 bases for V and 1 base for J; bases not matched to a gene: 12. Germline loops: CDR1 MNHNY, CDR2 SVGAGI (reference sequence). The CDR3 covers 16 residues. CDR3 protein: CASSSPGDRASYEQYF. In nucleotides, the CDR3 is TGTGCCAGCAGCTCCCCCGGAGACAGGGCTTCCTACGAGCAGTACTTC.

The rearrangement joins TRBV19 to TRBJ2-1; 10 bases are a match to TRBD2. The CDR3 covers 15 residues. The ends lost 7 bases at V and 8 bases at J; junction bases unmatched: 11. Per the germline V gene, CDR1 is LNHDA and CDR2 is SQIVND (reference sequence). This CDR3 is CASNRRLAGVYEQFF. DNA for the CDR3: TGTGCCAGTAACCGGAGACTAGCGGGCGTTTATGAGCAGTTCTTC. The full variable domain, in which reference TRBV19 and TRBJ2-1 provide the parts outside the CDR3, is DGGITQSPKYLFRKEGQNVTLSCEQNLNHDAMYWYRQDPGQGLRLIYYSQIVNDFQKGDIAEGYSVSREKKESFPLTVTSAQKNPTAFYLCASNRRLAGVYEQFFGPGTRLTVL.

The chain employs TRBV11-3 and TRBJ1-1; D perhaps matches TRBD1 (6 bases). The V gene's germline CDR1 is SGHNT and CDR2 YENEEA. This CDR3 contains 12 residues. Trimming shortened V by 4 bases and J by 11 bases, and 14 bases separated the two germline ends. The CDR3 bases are TGTGCCAGCAGCTCCAACGGTCAGGGGGCTTTCTTT. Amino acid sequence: CASSSNGQGAFF.

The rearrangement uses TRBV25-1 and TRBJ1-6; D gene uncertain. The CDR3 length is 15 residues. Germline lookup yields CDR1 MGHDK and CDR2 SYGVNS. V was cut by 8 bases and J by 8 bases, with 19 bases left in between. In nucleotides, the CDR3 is TGTGCCAGCCTCGACAAGACAAAGGTGGATTCACCCCTCCACTTT. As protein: CASLDKTKVDSPLHF.

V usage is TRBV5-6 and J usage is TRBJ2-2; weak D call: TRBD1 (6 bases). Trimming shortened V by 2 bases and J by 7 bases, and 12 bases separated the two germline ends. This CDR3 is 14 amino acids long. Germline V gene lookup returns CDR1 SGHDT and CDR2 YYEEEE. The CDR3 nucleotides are TGTGCCAGCAGCTTTCAGGGGATATTCGGGGAGCTGTTTTTT. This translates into CASSFQGIFGELFF.